This T cell receptor (beta chain) is from a study of technical replicates of blood from several donors. Measured with immunoSEQ multiplex PCR; TCRdb has only the in-frame clones, and not every one. This table has around 84,000 clones, about 98% appearing once. Per the germline V gene, CDR1 is SGHRS and CDR2 is YFSETQ. The CDR3 runs 15 residues. Trimming removed 4 bases from V and 0 bases from J, with 13 bases in between. The V call is TRBV5-1, the J call TRBJ1-1; no clear D gene. Sequencing was done on a sample of T cells isolated from PBMCs. This receptor was obtained from a human donor in good health. For the CDR3, the DNA is TGCGCCAGCAGCCCAACGATCACAATGAACACTGAAGCTTTCTTT. This gives the protein CASSPTITMNTEAFF.